This TCR beta chain is drawn from a study of PD-1 blockade in mismatch repair-deficient tumors. In the study overall: Patients had approximately 12 mismatch repair-deficient cancer types and were previously treated and progressing.

All patients were mismatch repair deficient, assessed by either PCR or immunohistochemistry. TCR sequencing covered a few patients who responded to pembrolizumab. Assay used: immunoSEQ multiplex PCR; TCRdb lists only in-frame clones, some missing. The data hold approximately 110,000 clones, with about 80% observed a single time. This CDR3 spans 14 amino acids. Germline V gives CDR1 MNHEY, CDR2 SVGAGI. The V end lost 7 bases, the J end lost 1 base, and 13 bases lay between the germline ends. General study findings and limits: Tumor-resident clones, often undetectable pretreatment in blood, expanded then contracted after pembrolizumab.

Comment on this clone: What it binds is unknown.

The gene calls are TRBV6-5 and TRBJ1-2; D is uncertain. This specimen was peripheral blood, taken approximately 60 weeks after starting pembrolizumab. The TCR was taken from an adult with mismatch repair-deficient cancer. The CDR3 DNA reads as TGTGCCAGCACCTCAGTTAACAGTAACTATGGCTACACCTTC. Translation gives CASTSVNSNYGYTF.